These 10 T cell receptor beta chains originate from one sample sequenced in a study of blood T cell repertoires in COVID-19. The repertoire was sequenced with immunoSEQ multiplex PCR; TCRdb's copy has only in-frame clones and lacks some. The sample shows about 38,000 clones, over 80% of them seen only once. The specimen was peripheral blood. The origin of the receptors is a man in his fifties or sixties with active COVID-19.

As concerns this clone: Other DNA variants within this sample encode the same CDR3. The chain joins TRBV7-2 to TRBJ2-7; 9 nucleotides agree with TRBD1. V lost 1 base to trimming and J lost 3 bases; unmatched junction nucleotides: 1. This CDR3 is built from 14 residues. Germline CDR1 SGHTA, CDR2 FQGNSA. CDR3 bases: TGTGCCAGCAGCTTAGAGACAGGGGGCTACGAGCAGTACTTC. Its translation: CASSLETGGYEQYF.

The genes are TRBV6-5 and TRBJ1-2; possibly TRBD1 for D (6 bases). Germline CDR1 and CDR2: MNHEY and SVGAGI. The CDR3 is 15 residues long. Trimming stripped 2 bases from V and 2 bases from J, with 12 bases between. The CDR3 protein is CASSYLGAVNYGYTF. Here the CDR3 DNA reads TGTGCCAGCAGTTACCTGGGGGCGGTCAACTATGGCTACACCTTC.

DNA for the CDR3: TGTGCCAGTAGTAAGCCGCCGGTAGAGACCCAGTACTTC. Translating it yields CASSKPPVETQYF. The genes are TRBV19 and TRBJ2-5; no definite D call. In germline, CDR1 is LNHDA, CDR2 SQIVND (reference sequence). Trimming stripped 4 bases from V and 4 bases from J, with 10 bases between. The CDR3 totals 13 residues.

The chain combines TRBV27 with TRBJ2-1, with TRBD1 matching 7 bases. This CDR3 is 15 amino acids long. The junction had 5 bases not matched to a gene; V was cut back by 6 bases and J by 0 bases. CDR1 MNHEY and CDR2 SMNVEV come from the germline V gene (reference sequence). CDR3 DNA sequence: TGTGCCAGCAGAGCGACAGGGAGCTCCTACAATGAGCAGTTCTTC. It specifies CASRATGSSYNEQFF.

V is TRBV2 and J is TRBJ2-7; tentative D call: TRBD1 (5 bases). The V end lost 2 bases, the J end lost 5 bases, and 16 bases lay between the germline ends. The CDR3 runs to 15 residues. Germline CDR1 SNHLY, CDR2 FYNNEI. The CDR3 coding sequence is TGTGCCAGCAGTGAACTTCCAGGGCCGGGCCACGAGCAGTACTTC. Translation: CASSELPGPGHEQYF.

V usage is TRBV7-2 and J usage is TRBJ1-4; TRBD1 matches at 7 bases. J lost 4 bases, V lost 5 bases, and 7 bases had no gene match. Germline loops: CDR1 SGHTA, CDR2 FQGNSA. The CDR3 contains 15 residues. The CDR3 loop reads CASSPGDSLNEKLFF. CDR3 DNA sequence: TGTGCCAGCAGCCCCGGGGACAGTCTTAATGAAAAACTGTTTTTT.

This chain connects TRBV2 to TRBJ2-1, with 11 nucleotides matching TRBD2. With 3 bases clipped from V and 1 base from J, the junction kept 5 bases outside the gene matches. This CDR3 is built from 17 residues. The germline V gene has CDR1 SNHLY and CDR2 FYNNEI. CDR3 protein: CASSEWPSGGSYNEQFF. As DNA, the CDR3 is TGTGCCAGCAGTGAGTGGCCTAGCGGGGGGTCCTACAATGAGCAGTTCTTC.

This chain connects TRBV3-1 (or the pseudogene TRBV3-2) to TRBJ2-3; 12 bases align to TRBD2. Germline values: CDR1 LGHDT, CDR2 YNNKEL (reference sequence). The V and J ends lost 4 bases and 3 bases, in that order; junction bases with no gene match: 8. The CDR3 consists of 17 residues. The CDR3 DNA reads as TGTGCCAGCAGCCGCCGATCTAGCGGGGGGGCGACAGATACGCAGTATTTT. Its translation is CASSRRSSGGATDTQYF.

V gene TRBV3-1 (or the pseudogene TRBV3-2) combines with J gene TRBJ2-5; the match to TRBD2 covers 10 bases. The CDR3 is 13 amino acids. CDR1 is LGHDT and CDR2 is YNNKEL in the germline V gene (reference sequence). V shed 10 bases, J shed 5 bases, and the junction held 7 bases outside the gene matches. For the CDR3, the DNA is TGTGCCACATTAGCGGGGGGCGGGGAGACCCAGTACTTC. It translates to CATLAGGGETQYF.

A single count supports this clone. The chain recombines TRBV6-6 with TRBJ2-2, with 7 bases identical to TRBD1. This CDR3 comprises 15 residues. J was trimmed by 6 bases and V by 5 bases; bases with no gene match: 9. Germline V CDR1 and CDR2: MNHNY, SVGAGI (reference sequence). The CDR3 sequence: CASSLYDRAAGELFF. The CDR3 nucleotides read TGTGCCAGCAGTCTCTACGACAGGGCAGCCGGGGAGCTGTTTTTT.